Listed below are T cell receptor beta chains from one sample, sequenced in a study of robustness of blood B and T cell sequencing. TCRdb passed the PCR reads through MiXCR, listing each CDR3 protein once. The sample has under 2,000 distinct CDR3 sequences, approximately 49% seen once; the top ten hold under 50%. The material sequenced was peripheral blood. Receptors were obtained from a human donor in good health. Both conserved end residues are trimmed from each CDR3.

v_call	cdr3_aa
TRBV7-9	ASSAGPSTDTQY
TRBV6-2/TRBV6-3	ASRVDFNYGYT
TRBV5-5	ASSGKGALTEAF
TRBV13	ASSPRGVHT
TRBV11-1	ASSPPRPNNYGYT
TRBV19	ASSIDFRDSIPLNQPQH
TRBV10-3	AISPNDRGYTDTQY
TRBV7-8	ASSLGLERNIQY
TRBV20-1	SASSGLVANTGELF
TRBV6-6	ASSYAEEAF
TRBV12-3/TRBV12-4	ASTLRQFNYGYT
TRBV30	AWSHFTGPTEAF
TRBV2	ASKGREYNEQF
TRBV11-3	ASSFRDGGYGYT
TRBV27	ASSSGTGGQPQH
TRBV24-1	ATSEEFSNPYEQY
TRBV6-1	ASSLPGGTSTDTQY
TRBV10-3	AISVGLTGYGYT
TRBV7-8	ASSLRPADGYT
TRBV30	AWGQVGNTIY